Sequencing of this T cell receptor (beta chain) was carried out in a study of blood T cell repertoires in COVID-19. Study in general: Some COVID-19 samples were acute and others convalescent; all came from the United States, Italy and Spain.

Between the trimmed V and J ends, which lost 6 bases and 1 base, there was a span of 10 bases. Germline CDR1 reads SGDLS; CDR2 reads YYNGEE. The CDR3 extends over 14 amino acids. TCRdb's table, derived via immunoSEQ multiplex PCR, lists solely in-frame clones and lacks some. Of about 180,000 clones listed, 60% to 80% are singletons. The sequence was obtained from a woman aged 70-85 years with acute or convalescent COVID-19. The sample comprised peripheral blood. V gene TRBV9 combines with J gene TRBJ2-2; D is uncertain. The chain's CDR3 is CASTARWNTGELFF. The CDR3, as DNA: TGTGCCAGCACCGCTAGATGGAACACCGGGGAGCTGTTTTTT.